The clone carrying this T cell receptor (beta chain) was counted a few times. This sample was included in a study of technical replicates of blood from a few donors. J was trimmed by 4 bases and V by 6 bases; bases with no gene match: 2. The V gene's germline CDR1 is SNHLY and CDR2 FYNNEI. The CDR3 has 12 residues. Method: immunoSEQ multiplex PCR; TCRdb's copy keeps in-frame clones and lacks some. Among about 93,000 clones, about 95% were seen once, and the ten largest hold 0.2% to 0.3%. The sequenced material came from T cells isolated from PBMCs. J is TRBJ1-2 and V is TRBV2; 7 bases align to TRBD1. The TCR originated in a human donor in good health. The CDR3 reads CASRRDSYGYTF. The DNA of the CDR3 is TGTGCCAGCAGGAGGGACAGCTATGGCTACACCTTC. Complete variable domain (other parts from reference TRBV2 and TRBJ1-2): EPEVTQTPSHQVTQMGQEVILRCVPISNHLYFYWYRQILGQKVEFLVSFYNNEISEKSEIFDDQFSVERPDGSNFTLKIRSTKLEDSAMYFCASRRDSYGYTFGSGTRLTVV.